This TCR beta chain comes out of a study of cytomegalovirus exposure and HLA in healthy donors (dated by TCRdb to about 2017). About the full investigation: An earlier analysis of under 600 of the donors reported 250 to 300 Gb of sequence data and 117 million unique TCR beta sequences from approximately 180 million T cells. An early release that covered about 640 HLA-typed donors contained about 290 gigabases of sequencing data and about 93 million unique TCR sequences. Of the roughly 400 genotyped donors, roughly 80% were placed in the genetic ancestry cluster associated with self-reported Caucasian donors. The study aimed to test whether cataloging public T cell receptors could reveal signatures of past pathogen exposure. The study used immunosequencing to profile the T cell repertoires of several hundred subjects and linked those repertoires to cytomegalovirus serostatus. Besides the first cohort of about 730 subjects, a separate validation cohort made up of 120 different subjects was used. The study combined high-throughput TCR immunosequencing, statistical association of individual TCRs with disease status, and machine learning to predict cytomegalovirus infection status. To study patterns of TCR occurrence, a later analysis re-analyzed previously published TCR beta repertoires from hundreds of donors and added high-resolution HLA genotyping. Rather than using new phenotypic data, the later analysis identified candidate immune exposures from TCR beta sequences and from how often those sequences occurred across donors. An earlier analysis of 450 to 750 of the donors used high-throughput TCR beta sequencing to judge whether each TCR beta V gene segment behaved as functional or pseudogenic. Donor age, sex, ethnicity and CMV serostatus were compiled together with the repertoire data. A later genetic analysis took genome-wide SNP genotypes for about 65% of the 666 donors and used that subset as a discovery cohort. Every discovery cohort repertoire had been produced on one sequencing platform. HLA typing included class I and class II loci at four-digit resolution. Typing coverage differed by locus: A, B, C, DRB1 and DQB1 were typed in roughly 620-640 donors, DQA1 in about 550, DPA1 in 600 to 610, and DPB1 in 400 to 490. Because of strong linkage in the cohort, five DR-DQ haplotypes were treated as single units for association and clustering. On average, roughly 250,000 unique TCR beta nucleotide sequences were sequenced per donor among more than 350 genotyped donors of the cohort, with roughly a sixth of those sequences being non-productive. General study outcomes and caveats: A few of the identified cytomegalovirus-associated TCR beta chains were confirmed in vitro to be specific for cytomegalovirus antigens. Because HLA typing was unavailable for some donors at each locus, only the typed subset was used in association tests. Specific HLA alleles were associated with roughly 17,000 TCR beta sequences at a false discovery rate of 0.05 in a later analysis. A group of highly shared sequence variants was considered likely to be a technical artifact of the sequencing pipeline. In a later analysis, TCR association rates were found to vary across HLA loci, with the most associated TCRs seen for DRB1 alleles and the fewest for HLA-C alleles. According to a later genetic analysis, donors in an Asian-associated ancestry cluster had fewer N-insertions in productive TCRs than the approximately 670-donor mean. According to a later analysis, most CMV-associated TCR beta chains appeared to be HLA-restricted, and the HLA associations seemed to be driven largely by CMV exposure. Linkage disequilibrium might explain the correlated functional status among segregating V segments, but an unknown experimental factor could not be excluded. Only TCR beta chains were sequenced in this cohort, and the absence of alpha or paired-chain data limited detectable features. For the cohort, immune exposure information was limited to CMV serostatus. Assigning TCR associations to individual alleles was difficult when HLA alleles, especially DR and DQ, strongly co-occurred. The study gave a list of some 150 TCR beta chains associated with cytomegalovirus. It was suggested by the authors that the approach could potentially be generalized to other disease states and immunological phenotypes. V-gene and J-gene trimming of TCR beta chains was associated with a missense DCLRE1C variant in a later genetic analysis, and the association was replicated in an independent cohort. In an earlier analysis of more than 500 of the donors, most TCR beta V segments appeared in productive rearrangements about 87% or about 30% of the time, broadly matching IMGT annotations. The classifier was reported to diagnose cytomegalovirus status with high specificity and sensitivity in both the original cohort and the validation cohort. The earlier analysis of some 540 of the donors excluded approximately 15 rarely observed V segments, including chromosome 9 orphons, because counts were too low. Presence/absence analyses assumed roughly uniform sequencing depth across donors, an assumption that may not hold. A further reported finding was that TCR beta sequences accurately predicted the HLA-A and HLA-B alleles for most subjects in the first cohort. A later analysis reported that several top co-occurrence clusters appeared linked to parvovirus B19, influenza, CMV and Epstein-Barr virus. Across donors, most TCR sequences were observed very rarely, whereas some public TCRs were present in many individuals. A later analysis found that HLA-associated TCR beta chains were more clonally expanded and had lower generation probabilities than equally common non-associated chains.

Receptor libraries were prepared by the immunoSEQ multiplex PCR assay. The multiplex PCR relied on a mix of 60 forward primers for TCR Vbeta segments and 13 reverse primers for TCR Jbeta segments. Amplification of the CDR3 region of rearranged TCR beta genes was performed with a multiplex PCR assay on genomic DNA. The Illumina HiSeq System was used to sequence the amplified TCR beta libraries as 87-base-pair reads. The original pipeline was this. A later analysis counted around 72 million unique TCR beta chains across the 666 repertoires, and roughly 9.9 million of these chains were shared by at least two donors. To remove PCR and sequencing errors, raw reads were error-corrected and collapsed into unique sequences using a nearest-neighbor algorithm that merged closely related sequences. CDR3 sequences were aligned to IMGT reference sequences to assign V, D and J gene segments. For a sequence to be retained, a match of at least six nucleotides was required to both a V gene segment and a J gene segment. Rearrangements were called productive when the CDR3 lacked stop codons and stayed in frame with V and J; all others were non-productive. Following IMGT convention, CDR3 was defined as the stretch from the second conserved V-encoded cysteine to the conserved J-encoded phenylalanine. The earlier analysis of more than 450 of the donors excluded sequences that lacked an unambiguous match to a single V gene segment. In an earlier analysis of some 590 of the donors, a V segment was called functional when productive rearrangements were above 56.7%, and segregating when the standard deviation between donors exceeded 5%. A statistical classification framework was developed to diagnose cytomegalovirus status using the catalog of TCR beta chain sequences. In a later analysis, TCR nucleotide sequences were compared against IMGT/GENE-DB human TR gene sequences so that V and J genes could be assigned. A later analysis assigned CDR3 sequences and most-parsimonious VDJ recombination scenarios with the TCRdist pipeline. In a later analysis, every TCR beta chain was defined by the combination of its CDR3 amino acid sequence and its V-gene family, and reads without a unique V-gene family were dropped. In a later analysis, some 600 highly shared, low-generation-probability nucleotide sequences were removed to address suspected cross-contamination and a sequencing artifact. For each public chain, a later analysis derived a clonal expansion index from normalized ranks of inferred template counts within each repertoire. In a later analysis, generation probabilities were computed using a VDJ recombination model fitted to out-of-frame rearrangements, and the results were checked against IGoR. In a later analysis, TCR-TCR, TCR-HLA and TCR-CMV co-occurrence was scored with hypergeometric tests, and a repertoire-size bias correction was applied to TCR pairs. A later analysis estimated false discovery rates by permuting HLA or CMV assignments 20 times. In a later analysis, co-occurring TCRs were grouped using DBSCAN, with TCRdist sequence similarity added in when clustering inside HLA-allele-positive subsets. Repertoires with fewer than 30,000 or more than 120,000 public chains, plus five repertoires with anomalous nucleotide sharing, were excluded from co-occurrence clustering. Not all clones reach the TCRdb copy of this immuneACCESS table, which keeps in-frame sequences only. Checked studies attribute under half of the gap to unresolved V genes and leave the rest unexplained. V and J calls and clone size come straight from that table; D and trimming were deduced from the DNA. The sample table shows roughly 160,000 clones, and approximately 80% are seen once. The top ten clones comprise more than 3% of the sample.

The cohort consisted of 666 healthy bone marrow donors. At the time of sampling, all cohort members were nominally healthy, though unrecorded immune exposures were likely present. The donor tested CMV seropositive, placing the donor among the 250 to 350 seropositive members of the cohort. Each donor provided a peripheral blood sample, and peripheral blood mononuclear cells were used for TCR beta sequencing. Genomic DNA was extracted from the blood cell samples with the Qiagen DNeasy Blood Extraction Kit. A word on this clone: Its antigen remains unidentified. Base qualities are missing; no much larger clone stands one base away.

This sequence was found in a man younger than 45 in good health and CMV-seropositive. The sample was PBMCs.

Here the CDR3 is given as CASSLRGRLVEQYF. The DNA sequence is given as TGTGCCAGCAGTTTACGGGGGAGATTAGTGGAGCAGTACTTC. The chain employs TRBV28 and TRBJ2-7; possibly the D gene is TRBD2, per 6 matching bases. V is cut by 2 bases and J by 7 bases, and the space between the germline ends is 15 bases. The CDR1 and CDR2 encoded by the germline V gene are MDHEN and SYDVKM. The CDR3 spans 14 residues, from the cysteine through the phenylalanine. Of all the DNA, just the CDR3 is kept, 42 bases in frame from base 1.